This T cell receptor beta chain was captured by sequencing in a study of T cell clones after liver transplantation. Study-wide background: Three of eight recipients were HCV-positive; others had non-autoimmune, non-viral indications. Without induction therapy, subjects received standard immunosuppression until 12-24 months post-transplant.

TCRdb's copy holds only in-frame clones and misses some; the assay was immunoSEQ multiplex PCR. The sample carries some 59,000 clones, around 70% recorded once. CD3+CD4+ and CD3+CD8+ cells were FACS-sorted from thawed unstimulated PBMCs. V dropped 5 bases and J dropped 6; count of bases not matched to a gene: 7. Germline-derived CDR1 and CDR2 are LNHDA and SQIVND (reference sequence). The CDR3 runs to 14 residues. Whole-study findings and limits: Post-transplant, graft-donor-reactive CD4 TCRbeta sequences in blood dropped significantly in most of the 8 subjects.

With respect to this clone: Its antigen is currently unknown.

This sample comprised CD4+ T cells from blood, obtained at the 22-month timepoint. The gene calls are TRBV19 and TRBJ2-3; 8 nucleotides match TRBD1. The receptor was derived from a human patient who received a liver transplant. Among the T cells, some may be from the graft donor. In DNA, the CDR3 is TGTGCCAGTAGTCCACGGACAGGGTGGGATACGCAGTATTTT. This sequence encodes CASSPRTGWDTQYF.